This TCR beta chain was recorded in a study of shared clonotypes between healthy human individuals. Study summary: Each donor had three CD4 naive, three CD4 memory, two CD8 naive and one CD8 memory plate. Study conclusions and caveats: Estimated clonotype richness was generally higher in naive than memory subsets.

CDR3 length: 13 residues. Looked up from germline, CDR1 is MNHEY and CDR2 is SMNVEV (reference sequence). Trimming took 5 bases from V and 6 from J, leaving 13 bases between them. The assay was immunoSEQ multiplex PCR, and TCRdb's table has in-frame clones only and misses some. The table has about 670,000 clones, 60% to 80% seen once; the top ten hold under 2%. On this clone itself: Its specificity is unknown.

The clonotype originates from a young woman in good health. This chain joins TRBV27 and TRBJ1-2; no firm D call. The sequenced sample consisted of memory CD4+ T cells sorted from blood. The subset was: CD45RA-negative fraction. The CDR3 reads CASSPRPGHGYTF. The CDR3 region has the DNA TGTGCCAGCAGTCCACGCCCTGGGCATGGCTACACCTTC.